The 19 T cell receptor beta chains presented below share a single source sample, sequenced in a study of T cell responses to AZD1222 COVID-19 vaccine. Assay used: immunoSEQ multiplex PCR; TCRdb lists only in-frame clones, some missing. The profile shows 130,000 to 150,000 clones, 80% to 90% of them singletons. Sequencing was performed on peripheral blood, taken on day 0 of AZD1222 vaccination. These receptors were taken from an adult in good health.

V is TRBV6-1 and J is TRBJ1-1; 7 positions agree with TRBD1. The CDR3 is 15 residues long. Germline CDR1 is MNHNS and CDR2 is SASEGT. Losses at the gene ends were 3 bases for V and 1 base for J; bases not matched to a gene: 5. The CDR3 reads CASSDYRGRNTEAFF. CDR3 DNA sequence: TGTGCCAGCAGTGATTACAGGGGACGGAACACTGAAGCTTTCTTT.

V usage is TRBV7-2 and J usage is TRBJ2-2, with D perhaps given as TRBD1 or TRBD2 (5 bases each). CDR1 and CDR2 (germline): SGHTA, FQGNSA. Trimming took 3 bases from V and 6 from J, leaving 11 bases between them. The length of the CDR3 is 14 residues. The chain's CDR3 is CASSFRGSAGELFF. Written as DNA, the CDR3 is TGTGCCAGCAGCTTTAGGGGTAGCGCCGGGGAGCTGTTTTTT.

This chain uses TRBV5-1 with TRBJ1-3, with 9 nucleotides matching TRBD1. In germline, CDR1 is SGHRS, CDR2 YFSETQ. Trimming cost V 4 bases and J 7 bases; bases outside gene matches: 9. The CDR3 covers 15 residues. The CDR3 region is CASSPTGGISNTIYF. CDR3 nucleotides: TGCGCCAGCAGCCCCACAGGGGGCATAAGCAACACCATATATTTT. The variable domain in full, completed from reference TRBV5-1 and TRBJ1-3, reads KAGVTQTPRYLIKTRGQQVTLSCSPISGHRSVSWYQQTPGQGLQFLFEYFSETQRNKGNFPGRFSGRQFSNSRSEMNVSTLELGDSALYLCASSPTGGISNTIYFGEGSWLTVV.

This clone has just a few counts. The chain recombines TRBV20-1 with TRBJ1-3; TRBD1 is a possible D gene (5 bases). Looked up from germline, CDR1 is DFQATT and CDR2 is SNEGSKA (reference sequence). Trimming took off 3 bases at V and 2 bases at J, with 11 bases between the two ends. The CDR3 has 14 amino acids. The CDR3 protein is CSASSRAAGNTIYF. In DNA form, the CDR3 reads TGCAGTGCTAGTAGCAGGGCAGCTGGAAACACCATATATTTT.

V is TRBV28 and J is TRBJ2-1; 14 positions agree with TRBD2. Germline V lookup: CDR1 MDHEN, CDR2 SYDVKM. V shed 0 bases and J 7 bases; nucleotides not matched to a gene: 5. This CDR3 is built from 17 residues. For the CDR3, the DNA is TGTGCCAGCAGTTTATGGGGACTAGCGGGAGCAAGAAATGAGCAGTTCTTC. Its translation: CASSLWGLAGARNEQFF.

The chain recombines TRBV9 with TRBJ2-1, with D perhaps TRBD1 (5 bases). V lost 4 bases and J lost 4, with 12 bases in between. CDR1 is SGDLS, CDR2 YYNGEE, per germline. This CDR3 is built from 14 residues. The CDR3 region is CASSQTTAYNEQFF. Here the CDR3 DNA reads TGTGCCAGCAGCCAAACGACAGCGTACAATGAGCAGTTCTTC.

This chain connects TRBV12-3 or TRBV12-4 to TRBJ2-5; D gene uncertain. CDR3 size: 12 residues. V gave up 3 bases and J gave up 5 bases, with 7 bases separating them. CDR3 bases: TGTGCCAGCAGTTTCCTGAGTGAGACCCAGTACTTC. Protein sequence: CASSFLSETQYF.

The genes are TRBV2 and TRBJ2-7, with TRBD1 as a possible D gene (6 bases). V was cut by 4 bases and J by 6 bases, with 13 bases left in between. CDR3 size: 13 residues. Per the germline V gene, CDR1 is SNHLY and CDR2 is FYNNEI. CDR3 sequence (DNA): TGTGCCAGCAGTGCGACAGGTAGAAGCGAGCAGTACTTC. Amino acid sequence: CASSATGRSEQYF.

This chain connects TRBV6-4 to TRBJ1-2; 8 bases agree with TRBD1. The CDR3 extends over 16 amino acids. V shed 1 base and J 4 bases; nucleotides not matched to a gene: 8. CDR1 MRHNA and CDR2 SNTAGT come from the germline V gene. The CDR3 nucleotides read TGTGCCAGCAGTGACTGGGCTGGACAGGGCGGCTATGGCTACACCTTC. Protein product: CASSDWAGQGGYGYTF.

A single count supports this clone. V is TRBV28 and J is TRBJ1-5, with D possibly being TRBD1 (5 bases). CDR1 and CDR2 (germline): MDHEN, SYDVKM. The ends were cut back, 5 bases at V and 7 bases at J, with 15 bases in the middle. The CDR3 loop spans 14 amino acids. CDR3 in amino acids: CASSRWGEYQPQHF. CDR3 nucleotide sequence: TGTGCCAGCAGTCGTTGGGGCGAATACCAGCCCCAGCATTTT.

This rearrangement joins TRBV5-6 to TRBJ2-7; the match to TRBD2 covers 8 bases. Trimming at V came to 4 bases and at J to 5 bases, leaving 8 bases not matched to a gene. This CDR3 contains 14 residues. Germline V gene sequence: CDR1 SGHDT, CDR2 YYEEEE. For the CDR3, the DNA is TGTGCCAGCAGCGGCCGCGGGAGGTCCCACGAGCAGTACTTC. Protein: CASSGRGRSHEQYF.

V and J are TRBV11-3 and TRBJ1-4, with 8 bases that match TRBD1. The V and J ends lost 1 base and 7 bases, in that order; junction bases with no gene match: 5. CDR3 length: 15 amino acids. The germline CDR1 and CDR2 sequences are SGHNT and YENEEA. The CDR3 sequence is CASSLGGQEGEKLFF. The CDR3 nucleotides read TGTGCCAGCAGCTTAGGGGGACAGGAGGGTGAAAAACTGTTTTTT. The full variable domain, completed using reference TRBV11-3 and TRBJ1-4, is EAGVVQSPRYKIIEKKQPVAFWCNPISGHNTLYWYLQNLGQGPELLIRYENEEAVDDSQLPKDRFSAERLKGVDSTLKIQPAELGDSAVYLCASSLGGQEGEKLFFGSGTQLSVL.

This chain uses TRBV5-4 with TRBJ2-5; no reliable D call. V gave up 2 bases and J gave up 4 bases, with 3 bases separating them. Per germline, CDR1 SGHNT and CDR2 YYREEE (reference sequence). This CDR3 has 11 amino acids. DNA for the CDR3: TGTGCCAGCAGCTTTTTAGAGACCCAGTACTTC. Translated: CASSFLETQYF. Combining the CDR3 with reference TRBV5-4 and TRBJ2-5 gives the whole variable domain ETGVTQSPTHLIKTRGQQVTLRCSSQSGHNTVSWYQQALGQGPQFIFQYYREEENGRGNFPPRFSGLQFPNYSSELNVNALELDDSALYLCASSFLETQYFGPGTRLLVL.

This clone occurred once. V and J are TRBV6-2 or TRBV6-3 and TRBJ2-5; D may be TRBD2 (6 bases). CDR3 length equals 16 residues. The germline CDR1 and CDR2 sequences are MNHEY and SVGEGT. V was trimmed by 1 base and J by 1 base, leaving 13 bases between them. The CDR3 DNA reads as TGTGCCAGCAGTTACTTCGGACTACGAACCCAAGAGACCCAGTACTTC. It is translated as CASSYFGLRTQETQYF.

V and J are TRBV7-2 and TRBJ1-2, with D unresolved. The CDR3 is 13 residues long. Germline lookup yields CDR1 SGHTA and CDR2 FQGNSA. V was shortened by 5 bases and J by 4 bases, with 11 bases between the two germline ends. The CDR3 spells CASSAGSGYGYTF. The CDR3 DNA reads TGTGCCAGCAGCGCAGGTTCTGGCTATGGCTACACCTTC.

This chain joins TRBV28 and TRBJ2-2; D is ambiguous. V lost 8 bases, J lost 4 bases, and 11 bases lay in between. The CDR3 is 13 residues long. Per the germline V gene, CDR1 is MDHEN and CDR2 is SYDVKM. CDR3: CASVGRVTGELFF. The CDR3, as DNA: TGTGCCAGCGTGGGCCGAGTCACCGGGGAGCTGTTTTTT. The full variable domain, rest sourced from reference TRBV28 and TRBJ2-2, is DVKVTQSSRYLVKRTGEKVFLECVQDMDHENMFWYRQDPGLGLRLIYFSYDVKMKEKGDIPEGYSVSREKKERFSLILESASTNQTSMYLCASVGRVTGELFFGEGSRLTVL.

The V call is TRBV11-2, the J call TRBJ1-6, with D possibly being TRBD1 (5 bases). Per germline, CDR1 SGHAT and CDR2 FQNNGV. Trimming cost V 3 bases and J 7 bases, with 10 bases left between them. CDR3 size: 14 residues. CDR3 DNA: TGTGCCAGCAGCTTGAGGGGCGGCAATTCACCCCTCCACTTT. Protein product: CASSLRGGNSPLHF.

V is TRBV11-1 and J is TRBJ1-2; D is uncertain. The length of the CDR3 is 15 residues. Germline V gene lookup returns CDR1 SGHAT and CDR2 FQDESV (reference sequence). The V end was cut by 0 bases, the J end by 4 bases, with 12 bases between. The CDR3 nucleotides read TGTGCCAGCAGCTTAGCGGATAAGGCTGGCTATGGCTACACCTTC. Translating it yields CASSLADKAGYGYTF.

The chain links TRBV5-1 to TRBJ2-2; D gene uncertain. Trimming left V 4 bases short and J 0 bases short, with 7 bases between. Germline V gives CDR1 SGHRS, CDR2 YFSETQ. The CDR3 consists of 14 residues. CDR3 loop: CASSPSTNTGELFF. The CDR3 DNA is TGCGCCAGCAGCCCATCAACGAACACCGGGGAGCTGTTTTTT.